The present T cell receptor (beta chain) was sequenced within a study of cytomegalovirus exposure and HLA in healthy donors. Findings and caveats of the study: Presence/absence analyses assumed roughly uniform sequencing depth across donors, which may not hold. Researchers reported from a later analysis that most CMV-associated TCR beta chains appeared HLA-restricted. The study reported that TCR beta sequences accurately predicted HLA-A and HLA-B alleles in most subjects.

Germline values: CDR1 SGHTA, CDR2 FQGTGA. J was trimmed by 5 bases and V by 3 bases; bases with no gene match: 12. The CDR3 has 17 residues. With regard to this clone: Its target is unknown.

The PCR ran on 60 Vbeta and 13 Jbeta primers. The repertoire was sequenced with immunoSEQ multiplex PCR; TCRdb's copy has only in-frame clones and lacks some. The sample lists around 110,000 clones, about 59% occurring once. This TCR was recovered from a woman in her 40s in good health and CMV-seropositive. The chain uses TRBV7-3 and TRBJ2-7; 11 nucleotides align to TRBD2. Sequenced input: PBMCs. The CDR3 spells CASSLTLRLAGRDEQYF. CDR3 nucleotide sequence: TGTGCCAGCAGCTTGACTCTGCGACTAGCGGGACGCGACGAGCAGTACTTC.